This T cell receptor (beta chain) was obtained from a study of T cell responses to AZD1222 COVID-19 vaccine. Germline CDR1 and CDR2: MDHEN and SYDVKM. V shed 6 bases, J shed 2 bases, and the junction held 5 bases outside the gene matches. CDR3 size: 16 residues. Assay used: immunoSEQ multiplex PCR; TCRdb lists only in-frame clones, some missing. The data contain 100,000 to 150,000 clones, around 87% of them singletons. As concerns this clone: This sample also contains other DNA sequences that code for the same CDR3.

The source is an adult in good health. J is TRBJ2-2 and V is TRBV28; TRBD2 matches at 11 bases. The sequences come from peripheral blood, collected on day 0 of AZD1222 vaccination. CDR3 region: CASSPGLAGNTGELFF. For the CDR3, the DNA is TGTGCCAGCAGCCCCGGACTAGCGGGTAACACCGGGGAGCTGTTTTTT.